The source of this T cell receptor beta chain is a study of CD8+CD57+ T cells in acquired aplastic anemia. Study in general: Recorded DNA amounts for sorted CD4+ and CD8+ cells had an average of approximately 3 ug.

The CDR3 consists of 14 residues. CDR1 and CDR2 from the germline V gene are WSHSY and SAAADI. Germline trimming cut 6 bases from V and 11 bases from J; bases unmatched to any gene: 13. The table lists this clonotype with a few counts. Genomic DNA was employed as the template in profiling TCR beta VDJ and CDR3. Via MiXCR, TCRdb re-called the reads, giving one row per CDR3 protein. Among roughly 160,000 distinct CDR3 sequences listed, 71% were seen once. In patients chosen for sequencing, flow cytometry had shown CD8+CD57+ cell expansion. This TCR derives from a human donor with aplastic anemia. The sequenced sample was sorted CD4+, CD8+, or CD8+CD57+ T cells (not recorded which) from PBMCs. The chain employs TRBV10-2 and TRBJ2-3; TRBD1 matches at 8 bases. CDR3 sequence (DNA): TGCGCCAGCAGCGGACAGGGCACCTACAATGAGCAGTATTTT. As protein: CASSGQGTYNEQYF.